The 29 T cell receptor beta chains listed next were all sequenced from one sample in a study of Graves' ophthalmopathy and Graves' hyperthyroidism. Transcripts of RNA were the source for amplifying TCR beta CDR3 regions. First-round RT-PCR relied on HTBI primers, and a second-round multiplex PCR came next. TCRdb independently ran MiXCR on the multiplex PCR reads; one entry per CDR3 protein. The table lists hundreds of thousands of distinct CDR3 sequences, 20% to 25% of them singletons. Sequenced material: peripheral blood. These receptors were collected from a woman aged 18 to 35 with stable Graves' hyperthyroidism. Some clones in this sample may be carry-over from other donors' samples.

This clonotype was seen ten or more times. The chain links TRBV9 to TRBJ1-3; no reliable D call. Germline V lookup: CDR1 SGDLS, CDR2 YYNGEE. V lost 2 bases, J lost 0 bases, and 15 bases lay in between. This CDR3 has 17 residues. The CDR3 DNA reads TGTGCCAGCAGCGTCGGAGGGAATTCACACTCTGGAAACACCATATATTTT. Protein: CASSVGGNSHSGNTIYF.

This clonotype appeared a single time. The rearrangement uses TRBV27 and TRBJ1-6; perhaps TRBD1 as D (6 bases). This CDR3 is 15 amino acids long. Germline V gene sequence: CDR1 MNHEY, CDR2 SMNVEV (reference sequence). Trimming took 3 bases from V and 6 from J, leaving 12 bases between them. The CDR3, as DNA: TGTGCCAGCAGTTTCCGCGGACAGACTAATTCACCCCTCCACTTT. This encodes CASSFRGQTNSPLHF.

This clonotype occurred a few times. The genes are TRBV30 and TRBJ2-5, with 12 positions matching TRBD2. V lost 3 bases to trimming and J lost 4 bases; unmatched junction nucleotides: 0. CDR1 is GTSNPN, CDR2 SVGIG, per germline (reference sequence). The CDR3 totals 13 residues. The CDR3 loop reads CAWRGLAGETQYF. CDR3 DNA sequence: TGTGCCTGGAGGGGACTAGCGGGAGAGACCCAGTACTTC. The whole variable domain, remainder taken from reference TRBV30 and TRBJ2-5, is SQTIHQWPATLVQPVGSPLSLECTVEGTSNPNLYWYRQAAGRGLQLLFYSVGIGQISSEVPQNLSASRPQDRQFILSSKKLLLSDSGFYLCAWRGLAGETQYFGPGTRLLVL.

The chain recombines TRBV20-1 with TRBJ2-5, with D uncertain. With 0 bases removed from V and 5 bases from J, the gap between germline ends came to 13 bases. The germline V gene has CDR1 DFQATT and CDR2 SNEGSKA (reference sequence). There are 14 residues in the CDR3. The CDR3 sequence: CSARDRLDRETQYF. The CDR3 region has the DNA TGCAGTGCTAGAGATCGTCTAGACCGGGAGACCCAGTACTTC.

This clonotype was observed at least ten times. The chain couples TRBV20-1 to TRBJ1-1; the D is unclear. The CDR3 has 14 residues. Looked up from germline, CDR1 is DFQATT and CDR2 is SNEGSKA (reference sequence). Trimming cost V 0 bases and J 4 bases, with 12 bases left between them. The CDR3: CSARDRRAATEAFF. The CDR3 coding sequence is TGCAGTGCTAGAGATAGGAGGGCGGCCACTGAAGCTTTCTTT.

In its sample, this clonotype was seen many times. The rearrangement uses TRBV19 and TRBJ1-1, with a possible D match to TRBD1 (6 bases). This CDR3 has 16 amino acids. Deletions cut 1 base from V and 3 bases from J, with 15 bases between. Per germline, CDR1 LNHDA and CDR2 SQIVND (reference sequence). The CDR3 here is CASSIGRGQTDTEAFF. CDR3 DNA: TGTGCCAGTAGTATAGGCCGGGGGCAAACGGACACTGAAGCTTTCTTT.

This clonotype was picked up a small number of times. The rearrangement links TRBV12-3 or TRBV12-4 to TRBJ2-5; TRBD1 is a possible D gene (5 bases). The CDR3 sequence is 14 residues long. V was shortened by 6 bases and J by 1 base, with 12 bases between the two germline ends. Here the CDR3 reads CASSFRVSQETQYF. CDR3 coding DNA: TGTGCCAGCAGCTTCAGGGTTTCCCAAGAGACCCAGTACTTC.

This clonotype showed up many times. The gene calls are TRBV27 and TRBJ1-3; 9 nucleotides match TRBD1. The ends lost 6 bases at V and 2 bases at J; junction bases unmatched: 2. CDR1 MNHEY and CDR2 SMNVEV come from the germline V gene (reference sequence). This CDR3 is 14 amino acids long. The CDR3 is CASRQGATGNTIYF. For the CDR3, the DNA is TGTGCCAGCAGACAGGGGGCTACTGGAAACACCATATATTTT.

This chain joins TRBV5-5 and TRBJ1-2; D unclear. The CDR3 is made up of 12 amino acids. Trimming shortened V by 4 bases and J by 5 bases, and 9 bases separated the two germline ends. Germline loops: CDR1 SGHKS, CDR2 YYEKEE (reference sequence). CDR3 DNA sequence: TGTGCCAGCAGCCTTACTTGGTATGGCTACACCTTC. Residues: CASSLTWYGYTF.

This clonotype turned up a few times. In nucleotides, the CDR3 is TGTGCCAGCAGCTTGGCCGGAGGGAGCCCCTATGGCTACACCTTC. As protein: CASSLAGGSPYGYTF. The chain recombines TRBV5-6 with TRBJ1-2; no clear D gene. Trimming cost V 0 bases and J 4 bases, with 13 bases left between them. CDR1 and CDR2 (germline): SGHDT, YYEEEE. This CDR3 contains 15 residues.

The V gene is TRBV20-1, the J gene TRBJ2-5, with 7 bases lining up with TRBD2. V lost 2 bases and J lost 9; bases outside the gene matches: 9. Germline V gene lookup returns CDR1 DFQATT and CDR2 SNEGSKA (reference sequence). This CDR3 has 13 amino acids. CDR3 amino acids: CSARREEVSAQYF. The DNA for the CDR3 is TGCAGTGCTAGACGGGAGGAGGTTTCGGCCCAGTACTTC.

This clonotype appeared many times. The rearrangement uses TRBV3-1 and TRBJ1-2; 10 bases line up with TRBD1. J was trimmed by 6 bases and V by 2 bases; bases with no gene match: 6. The CDR3 runs to 15 residues. CDR1 is LGHDT, CDR2 YNNKEL, per germline (reference sequence). The CDR3 nucleotides are TGTGCCAGCAGCCAACGTCCCGGGACAGGGGATGGCTACACCTTC. Its protein is CASSQRPGTGDGYTF.

This clonotype appeared many times. The V and J genes are TRBV12-3 or TRBV12-4 and TRBJ1-1; no clear D. This CDR3 contains 12 residues. V was shortened by 6 bases and J by 8 bases, with 13 bases between the two germline ends. The CDR3 sequence is CASSPRLGEAFF. In nucleotides, the CDR3 is TGTGCCAGCAGCCCCAGGCTAGGAGAAGCTTTCTTT.

This clonotype was counted ten times or more. The chain is built from TRBV6-5 and TRBJ1-1, with D hard to call. Germline loops: CDR1 MNHEY, CDR2 SVGAGI. This CDR3 has 13 amino acids. Trimming removed 2 bases from V and 7 bases from J, with 11 bases in between. In DNA, the CDR3 is TGTGCCAGCAGTTACCACAACCCGGTTGAAGCTTTCTTT. Translated, it gives CASSYHNPVEAFF.

This clonotype showed up many times. J is TRBJ1-1 and V is TRBV14; no clear D gene. CDR3 length: 13 amino acids. The V end was cut by 0 bases, the J end by 6 bases, with 8 bases between. Germline CDR1 and CDR2: SGHDN and FVKESK. CDR3 in amino acids: CASSQDLVAEAFF. The CDR3 coding sequence is TGTGCCAGCAGCCAAGATTTGGTAGCTGAAGCTTTCTTT.

This clonotype has at least ten counts. This chain connects TRBV28 to TRBJ1-5; no definite D call. This CDR3 contains 18 residues. Germline-derived CDR1 and CDR2 are MDHEN and SYDVKM. Trimming shortened V by 3 bases and J by 1 base, and 19 bases separated the two germline ends. CDR3 sequence reads: CASSFNPSRLVSNQPQHF. The DNA of the CDR3 is TGTGCCAGCAGTTTCAACCCAAGCAGACTTGTAAGCAATCAGCCCCAGCATTTT. Full variable domain (missing parts from reference TRBV28 and TRBJ1-5): DVKVTQSSRYLVKRTGEKVFLECVQDMDHENMFWYRQDPGLGLRLIYFSYDVKMKEKGDIPEGYSVSREKKERFSLILESASTNQTSMYLCASSFNPSRLVSNQPQHFGDGTRLSIL.

The chain uses TRBV5-1 and TRBJ2-7; the D gene is possibly TRBD2 (5 bases). V was clipped by 4 bases and J by 7 bases, with 15 bases between them. The CDR3 length is 13 residues. Germline V gives CDR1 SGHRS, CDR2 YFSETQ. The CDR3 DNA reads TGCGCCAGCAGCACCGGATACGGGGTTGAGCAGTACTTC. Its translation is CASSTGYGVEQYF. Combining the CDR3 with reference TRBV5-1 and TRBJ2-7 gives the whole variable domain KAGVTQTPRYLIKTRGQQVTLSCSPISGHRSVSWYQQTPGQGLQFLFEYFSETQRNKGNFPGRFSGRQFSNSRSEMNVSTLELGDSALYLCASSTGYGVEQYFGPGTRLTVT.

This clonotype was recorded many times. The V and J genes are TRBV12-3 or TRBV12-4 and TRBJ1-6, with 7 bases aligning to TRBD1. With V trimmed by 6 bases and J by 7 bases, 18 bases remained unmatched. This CDR3 region has 18 residues. The CDR3 protein is CASSPYRGGRVANSPLHF. The CDR3 bases are TGTGCCAGCAGCCCCTACAGGGGAGGAAGGGTCGCAAATTCACCCCTCCACTTT.

The sample holds a few counts of this clonotype. This sequence joins TRBV11-1 and TRBJ2-5; 9 bases agree with TRBD1. V shed 5 bases, J shed 1 base, and the junction held 8 bases outside the gene matches. The CDR3 runs 16 residues. Looked up from germline, CDR1 is SGHAT and CDR2 is FQDESV (reference sequence). CDR3 residues: CASSPTGGDLQETQYF. CDR3 DNA sequence: TGTGCCAGCAGCCCGACAGGGGGTGATCTCCAAGAGACCCAGTACTTC.

This clonotype was observed at least ten times. The V gene is TRBV6-1, the J gene TRBJ1-2; D remains ambiguous. Germline values: CDR1 MNHNS, CDR2 SASEGT. V gave up 3 bases and J gave up 2 bases, with 7 bases separating them. The CDR3 loop spans 13 amino acids. CDR3 residues: CASSEGRNYGYTF. The CDR3 DNA reads TGTGCCAGCAGTGAGGGTAGAAACTATGGCTACACCTTC.

The chain links TRBV6-2 or TRBV6-3 to TRBJ1-2; TRBD1 matches at 9 bases. V dropped 0 bases and J dropped 1; count of bases not matched to a gene: 6. The length of the CDR3 is 17 residues. Germline CDR1 and CDR2: MNHEY and SVGEGT. The CDR3 here is CASSYSKRDRDNYGYTF. For the CDR3, the DNA is TGTGCCAGCAGTTACTCGAAACGGGACAGGGATAACTATGGCTACACCTTC.

The chain carries TRBV6-2 or TRBV6-3 and TRBJ1-6; 10 nucleotides match TRBD1. With V trimmed by 7 bases and J by 8 bases, 8 bases remained unmatched. Germline CDR1 MNHEY, CDR2 SVGEGT. There are 15 residues in the CDR3. CDR3 amino acids: CASNSPGQGHSPLHF. The DNA of the CDR3 is TGTGCCAGCAATTCTCCGGGACAGGGGCATTCACCCCTCCACTTT.

This clonotype occurred a few times. The rearrangement links TRBV10-3 to TRBJ1-2; the D gene is possibly TRBD1 (5 bases). The germline V and J ends were trimmed by 6 bases and 6 bases, with 17 bases remaining between them. CDR3 length: 14 residues. In germline, CDR1 is ENHRY, CDR2 SYGVKD. The CDR3 sequence is CAISSRGAGDGYTF. The CDR3 nucleotides are TGTGCCATCAGCTCGCGCGGGGCTGGGGATGGCTACACCTTC.

This clonotype has ten or more counts. The junction departs from the called germline gene at one end, perhaps through a read error. The genes are TRBV6-2 or TRBV6-3 and TRBJ2-5, with D perhaps TRBD1 (5 bases). This CDR3 region has 15 residues. Germline assignment: CDR1 MNHEY and CDR2 SVGEGT. The CDR3 region is CASSPRRGIQETKYF. In DNA, the CDR3 is TGTGCCAGCAGTCCGAGAAGGGGCATCCAAGAGACCAAGTACTTC.

The J gene is TRBJ2-6, the V gene TRBV7-3; no firm D call. The V and J ends lost 0 bases and 0 bases respectively, with 6 bases between them. This CDR3 contains 16 residues. CDR1 and CDR2 from the germline V gene are SGHTA and FQGTGA. The CDR3 protein is CASSLTSSSGANVLTF. In nucleotides, the CDR3 is TGTGCCAGCAGCTTAACGTCAAGCTCTGGGGCCAACGTCCTGACTTTC.

This clonotype was counted a few times. The chain employs TRBV13 and TRBJ1-1; D uncertain. CDR3 length equals 15 residues. The germline V and J ends were trimmed by 1 base and 3 bases, with 12 bases remaining between them. Germline CDR1 PRHDT, CDR2 FYEKMQ (reference sequence). The CDR3 loop reads CASSLVGSPDTEAFF. In nucleotides, the CDR3 is TGTGCCAGCAGCTTAGTTGGTTCTCCGGACACTGAAGCTTTCTTT.

This clonotype has ten or more counts. CDR3 in amino acids: CASREGIHESSYNSPLHF. In nucleotides, the CDR3 is TGTGCCAGCAGGGAGGGTATACACGAGAGCTCCTATAATTCACCCCTCCACTTT. The genes are TRBV12-3 or TRBV12-4 and TRBJ1-6; no firm D call. Trimming took off 6 bases at V and 0 bases at J, with 18 bases between the two ends. The CDR3 is 18 residues long.

This clonotype was detected a few times. J is TRBJ1-2 and V is TRBV7-8; 7 bases are a match to TRBD1. Per germline, CDR1 SGHVS and CDR2 FQNEAQ. Losses at the gene ends were 5 bases for V and 0 bases for J; bases not matched to a gene: 9. This CDR3 comprises 16 residues. CDR3 sequence: CASSPGQAGANYGYTF. DNA for the CDR3: TGTGCCAGCAGCCCTGGACAGGCAGGCGCTAACTATGGCTACACCTTC.

The sample holds many counts of this clonotype. The CDR3 DNA reads as TGTGCCAGCAGAATGGACCCCAATCAGCCCCAGCATTTT. It is translated as CASRMDPNQPQHF. V usage is TRBV6-1 and J usage is TRBJ1-5, with D hard to call. Trimming removed 6 bases at V and 3 bases at J, with 9 bases between. This CDR3 contains 13 residues. Germline lookup yields CDR1 MNHNS and CDR2 SASEGT.